This T cell receptor (beta chain) comes out of a study of blood T cell repertoires in COVID-19. In the authors' methods: Nucleated cell counts were estimated from reference gene primer amplification. Method: immunoSEQ multiplex PCR; TCRdb's copy keeps in-frame clones and lacks some. V and J calls plus clone size are reproduced from that table; the DNA served to infer D and trimming. Counted here are 34,000 or so clones, 75% to 90% occurring once; the ten biggest clones make up 14% to 15%. Germline assignment: CDR1 MNHEY and CDR2 SVGAGI. This CDR3 spans 13 amino acids. Trimming removed 7 bases from V and 2 bases from J, with 12 bases in between.

J is TRBJ2-7 and V is TRBV6-5; D possibly corresponds to TRBD1 (5 bases). This clonotype was sampled from a man aged 60 to 69 with active COVID-19. Sequenced sample: peripheral blood. CDR3 DNA: TGTGCCAGCACCGCCAGGGATCCCTACGAGCAGTACTTC. Translation: CASTARDPYEQYF.